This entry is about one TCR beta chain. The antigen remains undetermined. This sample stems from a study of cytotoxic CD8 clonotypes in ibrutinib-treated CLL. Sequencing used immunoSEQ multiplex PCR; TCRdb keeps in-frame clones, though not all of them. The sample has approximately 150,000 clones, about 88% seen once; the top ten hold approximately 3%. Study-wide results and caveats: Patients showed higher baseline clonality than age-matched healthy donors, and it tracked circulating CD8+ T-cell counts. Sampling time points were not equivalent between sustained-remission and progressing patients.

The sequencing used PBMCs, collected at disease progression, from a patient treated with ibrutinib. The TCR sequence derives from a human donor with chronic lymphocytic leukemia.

The DNA for the CDR3 is TGTGCCAGCAGCTTATACGGGGGTGGCACAGATACGCAGTATTTT. This sequence encodes CASSLYGGGTDTQYF. The chain links TRBV11-3 to TRBJ2-3; D perhaps matches TRBD2 (6 bases). With 2 bases removed from V and 1 base from J, the gap between germline ends came to 10 bases. CDR3 size: 15 residues. CDR1 and CDR2 from the germline V gene are SGHNT and YENEEA.